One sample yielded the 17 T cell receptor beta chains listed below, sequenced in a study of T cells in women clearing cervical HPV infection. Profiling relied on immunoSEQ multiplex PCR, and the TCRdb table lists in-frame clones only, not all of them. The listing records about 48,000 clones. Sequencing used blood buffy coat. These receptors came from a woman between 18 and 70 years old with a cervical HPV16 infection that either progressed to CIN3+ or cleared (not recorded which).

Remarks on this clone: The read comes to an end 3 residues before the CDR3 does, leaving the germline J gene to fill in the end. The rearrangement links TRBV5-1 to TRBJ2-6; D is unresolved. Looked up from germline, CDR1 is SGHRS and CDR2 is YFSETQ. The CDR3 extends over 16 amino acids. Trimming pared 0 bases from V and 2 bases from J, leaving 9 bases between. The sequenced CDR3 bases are TGCGCCAGCAGCTTGGAGGGTCGGCCTGGGGCCAACGTC. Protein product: CASSLEGRPGANV. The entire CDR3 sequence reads CASSLEGRPGANVLTF.

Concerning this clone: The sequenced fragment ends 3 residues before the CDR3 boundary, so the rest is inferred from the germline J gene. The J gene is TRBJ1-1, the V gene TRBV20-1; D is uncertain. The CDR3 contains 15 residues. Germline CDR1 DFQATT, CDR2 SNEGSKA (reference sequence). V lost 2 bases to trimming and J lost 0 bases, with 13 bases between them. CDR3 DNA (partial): TGCAGTGCTAGACCCTTAGGGCCCGTGAACACTGAA. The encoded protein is CSARPLGPVNTE. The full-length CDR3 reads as CSARPLGPVNTEAFF.

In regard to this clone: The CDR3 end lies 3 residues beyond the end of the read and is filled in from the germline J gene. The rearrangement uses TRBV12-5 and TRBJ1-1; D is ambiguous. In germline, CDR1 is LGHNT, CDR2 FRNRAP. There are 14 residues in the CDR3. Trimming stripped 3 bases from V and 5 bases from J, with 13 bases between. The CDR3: CASGFGGSLTEAFF. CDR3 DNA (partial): TGTGCTAGTGGTTTTGGAGGGTCTCTAACTGAA. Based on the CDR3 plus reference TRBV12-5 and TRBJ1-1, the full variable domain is DARVTQTPRHKVTEMGQEVTMRCQPILGHNTVFWYRQTMMQGLELLAYFRNRAPLDDSGMPKDRFSAEMPDATLATLKIQPSEPRDSAVYFCASGFGGSLTEAFFGQGTRLTVV.

The sequenced CDR3 bases are TGTGCCAGCAGCAGGACTAGCGGGAATGAG. It specifies CASSRTSGNE. The whole CDR3 region reads CASSRTSGNEQFF. The chain carries TRBV11-2 and TRBJ2-1; TRBD2 matches at 11 bases. The read halts 3 residues ahead of the CDR3 end, with the missing end drawn from the germline J gene. Germline trimming cut 5 bases from V and 7 bases from J; bases unmatched to any gene: 1. The CDR3 sequence is 13 residues long. The V gene's germline CDR1 is SGHAT and CDR2 FQNNGV.

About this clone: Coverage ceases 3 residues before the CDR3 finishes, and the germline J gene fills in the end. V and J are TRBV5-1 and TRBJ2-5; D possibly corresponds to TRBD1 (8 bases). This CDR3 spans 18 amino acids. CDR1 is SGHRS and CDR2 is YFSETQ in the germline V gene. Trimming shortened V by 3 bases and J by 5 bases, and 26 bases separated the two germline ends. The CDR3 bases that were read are TGCGCCAGCAGCTCCACCAGGGGGCCAAACTTCGGGGGGGAGACC. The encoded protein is CASSSTRGPNFGGET. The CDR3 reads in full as CASSSTRGPNFGGETQYF.

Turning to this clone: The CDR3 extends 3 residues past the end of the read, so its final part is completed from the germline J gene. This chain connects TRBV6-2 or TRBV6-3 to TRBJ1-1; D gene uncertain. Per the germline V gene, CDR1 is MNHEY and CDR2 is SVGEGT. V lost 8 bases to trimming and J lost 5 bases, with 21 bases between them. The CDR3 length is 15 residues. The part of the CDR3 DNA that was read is TGTGCCAGCTGGAGTCGCGGGCGGGGTCATACTGAA. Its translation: CASWSRGRGHTE. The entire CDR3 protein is CASWSRGRGHTEAFF.

The CDR3 sequence is CASRGLLDTQYF. The covered CDR3 bases are TGTGCCAGCAGAGGACTTTTAGATACG. The chain joins TRBV7-9 to TRBJ2-3; tentative D call: TRBD2 (5 bases). The read terminates 3 residues before the CDR3 end, so the remaining end is supplied by the germline J gene. The germline V gene encodes CDR1 SEHNR and CDR2 FQNEAQ (reference sequence). Trimming pared 6 bases from V and 5 bases from J, leaving 9 bases between. This CDR3 region has 12 residues. The variable domain in full, with the rest retrieved from reference TRBV7-9 and TRBJ2-3, is DTGVSQNPRHKITKRGQNVTFRCDPISEHNRLYWYRQTLGQGPEFLTYFQNEAQLEKSRLLSDRFSAERPKGSFSTLEIQRTEQGDSAMYLCASRGLLDTQYFGPGTRLTVL.

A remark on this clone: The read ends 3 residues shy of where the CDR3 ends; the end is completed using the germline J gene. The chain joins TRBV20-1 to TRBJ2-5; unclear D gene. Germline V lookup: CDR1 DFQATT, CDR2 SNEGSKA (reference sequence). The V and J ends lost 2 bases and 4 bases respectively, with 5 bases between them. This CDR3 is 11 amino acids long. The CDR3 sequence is CSARPSETQYF. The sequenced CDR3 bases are TGCAGTGCTAGACCTTCAGAGACC.

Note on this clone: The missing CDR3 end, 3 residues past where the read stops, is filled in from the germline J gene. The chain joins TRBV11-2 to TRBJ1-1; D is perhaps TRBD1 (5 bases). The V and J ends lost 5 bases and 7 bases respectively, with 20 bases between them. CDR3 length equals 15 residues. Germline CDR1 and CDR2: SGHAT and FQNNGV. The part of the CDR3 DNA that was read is TGTGCCAGCAGCACCTTGGGGGGGGAGAAGGGTGAA. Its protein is CASSTLGGEKGE. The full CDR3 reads CASSTLGGEKGEAFF.

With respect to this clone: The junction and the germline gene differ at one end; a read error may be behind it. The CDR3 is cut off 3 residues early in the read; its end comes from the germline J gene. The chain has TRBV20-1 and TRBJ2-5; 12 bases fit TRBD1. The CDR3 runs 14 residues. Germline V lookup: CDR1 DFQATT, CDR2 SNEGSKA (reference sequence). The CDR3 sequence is CSARGTGGRETQYF. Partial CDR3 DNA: TGCAGTGCGAGAGGGACAGGGGGCAGGGAGACC.

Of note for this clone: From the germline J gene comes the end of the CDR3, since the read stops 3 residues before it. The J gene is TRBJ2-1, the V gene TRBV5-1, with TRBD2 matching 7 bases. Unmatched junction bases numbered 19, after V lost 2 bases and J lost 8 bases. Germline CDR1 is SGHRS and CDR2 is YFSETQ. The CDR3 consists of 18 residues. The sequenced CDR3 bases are TGCGCCAGCAGCTTTGCCGGTAGGGGACTAAAGAGGATAGATGAG. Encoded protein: CASSFAGRGLKRIDE. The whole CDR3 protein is CASSFAGRGLKRIDEQFF.

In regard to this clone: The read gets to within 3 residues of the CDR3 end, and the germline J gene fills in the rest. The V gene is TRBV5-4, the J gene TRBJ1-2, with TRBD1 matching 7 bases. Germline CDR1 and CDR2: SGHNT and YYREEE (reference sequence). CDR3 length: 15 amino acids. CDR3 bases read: TGTGCCAGCAGCCGAACGCGACAGGGTGATTGGTCC. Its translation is CASSRTRQGDWS. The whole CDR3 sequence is CASSRTRQGDWSYTF. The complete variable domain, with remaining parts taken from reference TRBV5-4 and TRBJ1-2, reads ETGVTQSPTHLIKTRGQQVTLRCSSQSGHNTVSWYQQALGQGPQFIFQYYREEENGRGNFPPRFSGLQFPNYSSELNVNALELDDSALYLCASSRTRQGDWSYTFGSGTRLTVV.

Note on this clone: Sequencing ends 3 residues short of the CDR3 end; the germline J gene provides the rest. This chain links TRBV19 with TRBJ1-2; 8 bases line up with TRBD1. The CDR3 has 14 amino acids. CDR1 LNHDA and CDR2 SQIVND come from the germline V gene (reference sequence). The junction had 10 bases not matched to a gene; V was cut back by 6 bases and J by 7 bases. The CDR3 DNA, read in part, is TGTGCCAGTAGGAGTACAGGGGGTAGCGGTGGC. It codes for CASRSTGGSGG. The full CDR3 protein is CASRSTGGSGGYTF.

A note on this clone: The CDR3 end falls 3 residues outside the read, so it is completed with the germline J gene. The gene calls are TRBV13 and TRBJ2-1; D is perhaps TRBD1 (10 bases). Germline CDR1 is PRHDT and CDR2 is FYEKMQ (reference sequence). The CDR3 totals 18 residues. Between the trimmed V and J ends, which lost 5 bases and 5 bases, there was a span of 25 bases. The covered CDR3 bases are TGTGCCAGCAGCCTAAAAGACAGGGGGCTAGCGGGGCACAATGAG. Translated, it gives CASSLKDRGLAGHNE. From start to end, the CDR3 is CASSLKDRGLAGHNEQFF. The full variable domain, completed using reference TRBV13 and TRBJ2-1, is AAGVIQSPRHLIKEKRETATLKCYPIPRHDTVYWYQQGPGQDPQFLISFYEKMQSDKGSIPDRFSAQQFSDYHSELNMSSLELGDSALYFCASSLKDRGLAGHNEQFFGPGTRLTVL.

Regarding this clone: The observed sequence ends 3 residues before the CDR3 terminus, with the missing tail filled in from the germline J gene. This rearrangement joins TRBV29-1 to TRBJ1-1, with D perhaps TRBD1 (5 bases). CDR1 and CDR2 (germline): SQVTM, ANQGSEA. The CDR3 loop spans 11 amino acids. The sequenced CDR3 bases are TGCAGCGTTGAGAGGGGACTACGG. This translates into CSVERGLR. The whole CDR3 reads CSVERGLRAFF.

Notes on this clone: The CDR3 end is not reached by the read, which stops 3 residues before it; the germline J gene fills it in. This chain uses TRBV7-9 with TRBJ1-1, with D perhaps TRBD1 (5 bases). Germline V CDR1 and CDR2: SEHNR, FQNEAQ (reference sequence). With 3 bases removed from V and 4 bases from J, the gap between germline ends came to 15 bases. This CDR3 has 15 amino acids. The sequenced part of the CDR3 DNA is TGTGCCAGCAGCTTGAAGCGGGGGTTGGGCACTGAA. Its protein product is CASSLKRGLGTE. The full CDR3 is CASSLKRGLGTEAFF.

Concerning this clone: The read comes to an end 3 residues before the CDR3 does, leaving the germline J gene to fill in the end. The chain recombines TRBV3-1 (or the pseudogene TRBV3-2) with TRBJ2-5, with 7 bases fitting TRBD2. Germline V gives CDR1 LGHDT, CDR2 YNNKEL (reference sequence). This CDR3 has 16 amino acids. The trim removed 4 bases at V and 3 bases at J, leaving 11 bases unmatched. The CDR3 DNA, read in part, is TGTGCCAGCAGCCTAGGGACTACGGGTAAAGAAGAGACC. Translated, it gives CASSLGTTGKEET. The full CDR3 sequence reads CASSLGTTGKEETQYF.